This entry lists 7 T cell receptor beta chains sequenced from one sample in a study of blood T cell repertoires in COVID-19. Libraries were prepared by immunoSEQ multiplex PCR; TCRdb keeps only in-frame clonotypes and omits some of them. This sample has 160,000 or so clones; approximately 85% occur once, and the top ten carry more than 5%. The sequenced sample was peripheral blood. Source of these receptors: a woman aged 45-59 years with COVID-19, enrolled during active disease.

V gene TRBV5-1 combines with J gene TRBJ2-5, with 13 bases fitting TRBD2. The V gene end was trimmed by 4 bases and the J gene end by 2 bases; junction bases not matched to a gene: 5. This CDR3 region has 16 residues. CDR1 and CDR2 from the germline V gene are SGHRS and YFSETQ. Here the CDR3 reads CASSLGLAGDQETQYF. In nucleotides, the CDR3 is TGCGCCAGCAGCCTCGGACTAGCGGGGGATCAAGAGACCCAGTACTTC.

The chain couples TRBV11-2 to TRBJ2-7; TRBD1 is a possible D gene (5 bases). Germline V gives CDR1 SGHAT, CDR2 FQNNGV. The length of the CDR3 is 14 residues. The germline V and J ends were trimmed by 1 base and 2 bases, with 9 bases remaining between them. CDR3 loop: CASSLASGTYEQYF. CDR3 in DNA: TGTGCCAGCAGCTTAGCTTCAGGGACCTACGAGCAGTACTTC.

CDR3 sequence (DNA): TGTGCCAGCAGCTTAGAGGCAGGGGGCCCTCAGCCCCAGCATTTT. Its translation: CASSLEAGGPQPQHF. The V call is TRBV7-8, the J call TRBJ1-5; 8 bases are a match to TRBD1. This CDR3 has 15 residues. V gave up 1 base and J gave up 6 bases; unmatched junction bases: 5. Germline CDR1 SGHVS, CDR2 FQNEAQ.

The CDR3 here is CASIGGGTLNTEAFF. The CDR3 region has the DNA TGTGCCAGCATCGGTGGAGGGACTTTAAACACTGAAGCTTTCTTT. The chain has TRBV2 and TRBJ1-1; D might be TRBD1 (5 bases). The V and J ends lost 7 bases and 2 bases respectively, with 17 bases between them. Germline-derived CDR1 and CDR2 are SNHLY and FYNNEI. The CDR3 loop spans 15 amino acids.

The genes are TRBV18 and TRBJ1-6, with 12 bases aligning to TRBD1. The germline V gene has CDR1 KGHSH and CDR2 LQKENI. V was pared by 3 bases and J by 10 bases, with 4 bases of the junction left unmatched. The CDR3 consists of 15 residues. The chain's CDR3 is CASSPGTGGVSPLHF. The CDR3 DNA is TGTGCCAGCTCACCGGGGACAGGGGGCGTCTCACCCCTCCACTTT.

The V call is TRBV28, the J call TRBJ2-2; TRBD1 aligns across 7 bases. The J segment lost 7 bases and the V segment lost 5 bases, leaving 10 bases of the junction unmatched. Germline V gene lookup returns CDR1 MDHEN and CDR2 SYDVKM. The CDR3 runs to 15 residues. The CDR3 coding sequence is TGTGCCAGCAGTCCGTTCAACAGGGGCAGCGGGGAGCTGTTTTTT. Translating it yields CASSPFNRGSGELFF.

The rearrangement joins TRBV7-3 to TRBJ2-5; TRBD2 matches 10 bases. V lost 5 bases and J lost 10; bases outside the gene matches: 16. The CDR3 totals 16 residues. The germline V gene encodes CDR1 SGHTA and CDR2 FQGTGA. The chain's CDR3 is CASSPRSGTSVRDQYF. The CDR3 DNA is TGTGCCAGCAGCCCCAGATCCGGGACTAGCGTTAGGGACCAGTACTTC.